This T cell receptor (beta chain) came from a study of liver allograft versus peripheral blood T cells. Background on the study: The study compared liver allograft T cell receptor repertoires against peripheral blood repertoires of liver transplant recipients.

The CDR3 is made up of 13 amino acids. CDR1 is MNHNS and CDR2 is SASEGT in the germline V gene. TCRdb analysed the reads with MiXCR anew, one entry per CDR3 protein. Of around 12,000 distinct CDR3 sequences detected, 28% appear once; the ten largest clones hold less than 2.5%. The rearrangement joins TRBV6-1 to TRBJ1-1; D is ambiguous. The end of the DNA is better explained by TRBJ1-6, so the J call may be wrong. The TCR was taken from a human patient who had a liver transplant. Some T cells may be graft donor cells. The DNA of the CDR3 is TGTGCCAGCGTAACTGGGGAAGGATCACCCCTCCACTTT. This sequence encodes CASVTGEGSPLHF.